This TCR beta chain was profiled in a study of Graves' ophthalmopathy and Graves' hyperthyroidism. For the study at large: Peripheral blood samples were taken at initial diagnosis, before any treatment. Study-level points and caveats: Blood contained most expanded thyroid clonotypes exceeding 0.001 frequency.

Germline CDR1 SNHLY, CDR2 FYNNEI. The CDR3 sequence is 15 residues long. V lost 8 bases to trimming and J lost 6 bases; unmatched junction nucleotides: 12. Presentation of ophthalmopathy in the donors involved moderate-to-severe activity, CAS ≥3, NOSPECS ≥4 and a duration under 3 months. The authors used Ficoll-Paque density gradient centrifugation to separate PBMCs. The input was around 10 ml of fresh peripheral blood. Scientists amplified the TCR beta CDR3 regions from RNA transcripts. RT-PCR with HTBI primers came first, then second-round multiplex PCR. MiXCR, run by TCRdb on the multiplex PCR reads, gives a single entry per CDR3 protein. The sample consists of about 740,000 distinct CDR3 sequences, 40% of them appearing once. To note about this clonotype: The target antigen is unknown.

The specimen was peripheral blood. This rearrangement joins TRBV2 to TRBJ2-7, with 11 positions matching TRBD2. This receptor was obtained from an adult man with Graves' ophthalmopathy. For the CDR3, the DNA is TGTGCCAGCTCACCCCAGCTAGCGGGAGGAGTCGAGCAGTACTTC. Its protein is CASSPQLAGGVEQYF.